This entry describes one T cell receptor (beta chain). Researchers reported that CD8 memory united CD45RO+ cells with CCR7-negative CD45RA+ TemRA cells. The protocol was immunoSEQ multiplex PCR, while the TCRdb copy is restricted to in-frame clones and leaves out a portion. The table has a few hundred thousand clones, around 96% seen once; the top ten hold 0.32%. The data originate from a study of shared clonotypes between healthy human individuals. Study summary: Used for every donor were three CD4 naive, three CD4 memory, two CD8 naive and one CD8 memory plate.

V lost 5 bases and J lost 1, with 9 bases in between. Germline lookup yields CDR1 SGHTA and CDR2 FQGNSA. CDR3 length: 13 amino acids. Sample: memory CD8+ T cells sorted from blood. Subset denoted: CD45RO+ cells pooled with CCR7-negative TemRA cells. The receptor's source is a man aged 30-40 years in good health. The rearrangement joins TRBV7-2 to TRBJ2-7; D is uncertain. CDR3 loop: CASSVSPSYEQYF. The CDR3 DNA reads TGTGCCAGCAGCGTTTCCCCGTCCTACGAGCAGTACTTC.